This passage covers 25 T cell receptor beta chains from one sample sequenced in a study of blood T cell repertoires in COVID-19. The method was immunoSEQ multiplex PCR; TCRdb's version includes in-frame clones alone and lacks a portion of them. The sample consists of roughly 100,000 clones, approximately 80% of them appearing once. Sequenced input: peripheral blood. The receptors come from a man older than 75 with COVID-19, enrolled during active disease.

The chain is built from TRBV11-1 and TRBJ1-2; no definite D call. The CDR3 has 13 amino acids. Germline loops: CDR1 SGHAT, CDR2 FQDESV (reference sequence). V was shortened by 5 bases and J by 5 bases, with 12 bases between the two germline ends. CDR3 loop: CASSPRAPYGYTF. In DNA, the CDR3 is TGTGCCAGCAGCCCCCGAGCTCCATATGGCTACACCTTC.

The rearrangement links TRBV4-2 to TRBJ1-3; 7 nucleotides line up with TRBD1. The CDR3 is 17 amino acids. V lost 1 base, J lost 2 bases, and 8 bases stayed unmatched. Germline V gives CDR1 LGHNA, CDR2 YNFKEQ. CDR3 sequence: CASSQVRGQNTGNTIYF. The DNA of the CDR3 is TGTGCCAGCAGCCAAGTCAGGGGACAGAATACTGGAAACACCATATATTTT.

The CDR3 region has the DNA TGCAGCGTTGAAGGTTCAGGGTCCTACGAGCAGTACTTC. Its translation: CSVEGSGSYEQYF. The rearrangement links TRBV29-1 to TRBJ2-7; TRBD1 might be the D (5 bases). Germline CDR1 SQVTM, CDR2 ANQGSEA. This CDR3 region has 13 residues. With 1 base removed from V and 1 base from J, the gap between germline ends came to 8 bases.

Concerning this clone: This may be a read error, as it is one base from a much larger clone. The chain joins TRBV4-2 to TRBJ1-2, with a tentative D call TRBD1 (5 bases). CDR1 and CDR2 (germline): LGHNA, YNFKEQ. Trimming removed 0 bases at V and 3 bases at J, with 8 bases between. The CDR3 extends over 14 amino acids. This CDR3 is CASSQEGRDYGYTF. The CDR3, as DNA: TGTGCCAGCAGCCAAGAGGGCAGGGACTATGGCTACACCTTC.

V and J are TRBV30 and TRBJ1-2; D possibly corresponds to TRBD1 (6 bases). The ends were cut back, 8 bases at V and 2 bases at J, with 18 bases in the middle. This CDR3 is built from 14 residues. CDR1 is GTSNPN and CDR2 is SVGIG in the germline V gene (reference sequence). This CDR3 is CAGGPGGSNYGYTF. For the CDR3, the DNA is TGTGCCGGGGGCCCTGGTGGCTCGAACTATGGCTACACCTTC.

This chain uses TRBV2 with TRBJ1-2; 9 nucleotides line up with TRBD1. The CDR3 loop spans 15 amino acids. Germline CDR1 SNHLY, CDR2 FYNNEI. With 5 bases clipped from V and 5 bases from J, the junction kept 9 bases outside the gene matches. CDR3 residues: CASSRGLTGGYGYTF. The CDR3 DNA reads as TGTGCCAGCAGTCGCGGCTTGACAGGGGGTTATGGCTACACCTTC. The full variable domain, rest sourced from reference TRBV2 and TRBJ1-2, is EPEVTQTPSHQVTQMGQEVILRCVPISNHLYFYWYRQILGQKVEFLVSFYNNEISEKSEIFDDQFSVERPDGSNFTLKIRSTKLEDSAMYFCASSRGLTGGYGYTFGSGTRLTVV.

The chain is built from TRBV3-1 (or the pseudogene TRBV3-2) and TRBJ1-2; D unresolved. V was clipped by 3 bases and J by 4 bases, with 9 bases between them. The CDR3 has 13 residues. Per germline, CDR1 LGHDT and CDR2 YNNKEL (reference sequence). CDR3 amino acids: CASSHGVGYGYTF. The CDR3 nucleotides read TGTGCCAGCAGCCACGGGGTTGGCTATGGCTACACCTTC.

This chain joins TRBV15 and TRBJ2-1; 9 nucleotides line up with TRBD2. Trimming cost V 0 bases and J 4 bases; bases outside gene matches: 7. This CDR3 is 17 amino acids long. Germline V gives CDR1 LNHNV, CDR2 YYDKDF (reference sequence). The CDR3 bases are TGTGCCACCAGCAGAGATGCGGCTAGCGGGATATACAATGAGCAGTTCTTC. It encodes CATSRDAASGIYNEQFF.

The V gene is TRBV28, the J gene TRBJ2-2, with a weak D call TRBD2 (6 bases). V lost 3 bases, J lost 6 bases, and 26 bases lay in between. The length of the CDR3 is 19 residues. Germline assignment: CDR1 MDHEN and CDR2 SYDVKM. DNA of the CDR3: TGTGCCAGCAGTTTTGGTCGGGGGTTTCGCATTCTGGGTGCCGGGGAGCTGTTTTTT. Translated, it gives CASSFGRGFRILGAGELFF.

The rearrangement joins TRBV27 to TRBJ2-1; 12 nucleotides match TRBD2. The germline V gene encodes CDR1 MNHEY and CDR2 SMNVEV (reference sequence). There are 16 residues in the CDR3. The J segment lost 6 bases and the V segment lost 6 bases, leaving 9 bases of the junction unmatched. The CDR3 is CASSNALAGGGNEQFF. The CDR3 DNA reads TGTGCCAGCAGCAACGCCCTAGCGGGAGGGGGCAATGAGCAGTTCTTC.

With respect to this clone: Within the sample, other DNA sequences also encode this same CDR3. This chain uses TRBV18 with TRBJ2-5, with TRBD1 as a possible D gene (5 bases). The V gene lost 2 bases and the J gene lost 1 base, with 11 bases spanning the gap. Per the germline V gene, CDR1 is KGHSH and CDR2 is LQKENI. This CDR3 is built from 15 residues. This CDR3 reads CASSPRRDSQETQYF. Written as DNA, the CDR3 is TGTGCCAGCTCACCAAGACGCGACAGCCAAGAGACCCAGTACTTC. Supplemented by reference TRBV18 and TRBJ2-5, the full variable domain reads NAGVMQNPRHLVRRRGQEARLRCSPMKGHSHVYWYRQLPEEGLKFMVYLQKENIIDESGMPKERFSAEFPKEGPSILRIQQVVRGDSAAYFCASSPRRDSQETQYFGPGTRLLVL.

This rearrangement joins TRBV6-5 to TRBJ2-3; tentative D call: TRBD2 (6 bases). The CDR3 is 11 amino acids. Germline V gene sequence: CDR1 MNHEY, CDR2 SVGAGI. Trimming left V 8 bases short and J 4 bases short, with 7 bases between. This CDR3 is CASERADTQYF. As DNA, the CDR3 is TGTGCCAGCGAGCGGGCAGATACGCAGTATTTT.

The chain recombines TRBV1 with TRBJ1-5; TRBD1 was called by the table and not checked on the DNA. TRBV1 is shown as a pseudogene. The CDR3 is made up of 15 amino acids. Here the CDR3 DNA reads TGCACCAGCAGCCCCGCCGACAGGTCATTGTGGCCCCAGCATTTT. It translates to CTSSPADRSLWPQHF.

This chain connects TRBV5-1 to TRBJ1-1; tentatively, D is TRBD1 (5 bases). Germline V CDR1 and CDR2: SGHRS, YFSETQ. This CDR3 has 15 residues. V lost 0 bases and J 1 base, leaving 10 bases between the germline ends. CDR3 DNA sequence: TGCGCCAGCAGCTTGGGCTTCGGGGGGAACACTGAAGCTTTCTTT. Residues: CASSLGFGGNTEAFF.

The chain uses TRBV7-2 and TRBJ1-1; D not certain. V was clipped by 8 bases and J by 6 bases, with 10 bases between them. Looked up from germline, CDR1 is SGHTA and CDR2 is FQGNSA. CDR3 size: 11 residues. The CDR3 coding sequence is TGTGCCAGCTCCTTTTCCTCTGAAGCTTTCTTT. Translating gives CASSFSSEAFF.

The V and J genes are TRBV5-4 and TRBJ2-3; no definite D call. The CDR3 length is 13 residues. V was shortened by 0 bases and J by 1 base, with 3 bases between the two germline ends. Germline V lookup: CDR1 SGHNT, CDR2 YYREEE (reference sequence). In DNA form, the CDR3 reads TGTGCCAGCAGCTTGGCCGGCACAGATACGCAGTATTTT. Protein sequence: CASSLAGTDTQYF.

The rearrangement links TRBV9 to TRBJ2-1, with D tentatively TRBD1 (6 bases). Between the trimmed V and J ends, which lost 4 bases and 6 bases, there was a span of 11 bases. This CDR3 is 13 amino acids long. The V gene's germline CDR1 is SGDLS and CDR2 YYNGEE. The CDR3 protein is CASSPLGGNEQFF. The CDR3 DNA reads as TGTGCCAGCAGCCCTCTAGGGGGCAATGAGCAGTTCTTC.

The chain joins TRBV5-1 to TRBJ2-5; weak D call: TRBD1 (5 bases). CDR1 is SGHRS, CDR2 YFSETQ, per germline. Trimming stripped 0 bases from V and 2 bases from J, with 8 bases between. The CDR3 is 14 amino acids. The CDR3 protein is CASSLADRQETQYF. CDR3 sequence (DNA): TGCGCCAGCAGCTTGGCAGACAGACAAGAGACCCAGTACTTC.

This clone was detected once. The chain uses TRBV6-1 and TRBJ1-5; D gene uncertain. CDR3 length equals 15 residues. Germline V lookup: CDR1 MNHNS, CDR2 SASEGT. The V end lost 2 bases, the J end lost 1 base, and 9 bases lay between the germline ends. CDR3 residues: CASSEIGGSNQPQHF. The CDR3 DNA sequence: TGTGCCAGCAGTGAAATCGGAGGAAGCAATCAGCCCCAGCATTTT.

There are many counts of this clone. J is TRBJ2-7 and V is TRBV4-1; 14 bases match TRBD2. Trimming removed 3 bases from V and 0 bases from J; junction bases left unmatched: 10. Looked up from germline, CDR1 is MGHRA and CDR2 is YSYEKL. The CDR3 runs to 19 residues. CDR3 nucleotide sequence: TGCGCCAGCAGCCACCCAGGACTAGCGGGGGGCCCTTCCTCCTACGAGCAGTACTTC. Translating gives CASSHPGLAGGPSSYEQYF.

The chain employs TRBV7-2 and TRBJ1-5, with D maybe TRBD1 (5 bases). Germline lookup yields CDR1 SGHTA and CDR2 FQGNSA. Trimming removed 3 bases at V and 6 bases at J, with 9 bases between. This CDR3 comprises 13 residues. Here the CDR3 DNA reads TGTGCCAGCAGCTTTGGGGCTAGTCAGCCCCAGCATTTT. Protein: CASSFGASQPQHF.

The J gene is TRBJ2-2, the V gene TRBV2, with TRBD2 identical over 12 bases. The CDR3 totals 16 residues. Germline CDR1 and CDR2: SNHLY and FYNNEI. J gave up 4 bases and V 5 bases, and 5 bases lay outside the gene matches. The CDR3 region is CASSLSTSGSTGELFF. CDR3 coding DNA: TGTGCCAGCAGTCTATCGACTAGCGGGAGCACCGGGGAGCTGTTTTTT. Drawing the rest from reference TRBV2 and TRBJ2-2, the complete variable domain is EPEVTQTPSHQVTQMGQEVILRCVPISNHLYFYWYRQILGQKVEFLVSFYNNEISEKSEIFDDQFSVERPDGSNFTLKIRSTKLEDSAMYFCASSLSTSGSTGELFFGEGSRLTVL.

The chain couples TRBV11-3 to TRBJ2-5; perhaps TRBD2 as D (6 bases). Trimming shortened V by 4 bases and J by 1 base, and 7 bases separated the two germline ends. The CDR3 runs 13 residues. The germline V gene encodes CDR1 SGHNT and CDR2 YENEEA. The CDR3 nucleotides are TGTGCCAGCAGCTGGGACTCCCAAGAGACCCAGTACTTC. It specifies CASSWDSQETQYF. The whole variable domain, filled in from reference TRBV11-3 and TRBJ2-5, reads EAGVVQSPRYKIIEKKQPVAFWCNPISGHNTLYWYLQNLGQGPELLIRYENEEAVDDSQLPKDRFSAERLKGVDSTLKIQPAELGDSAVYLCASSWDSQETQYFGPGTRLLVL.

The rearrangement joins TRBV27 to TRBJ1-5; TRBD1 matches 9 bases. V dropped 1 base and J dropped 5; count of bases not matched to a gene: 9. CDR1 is MNHEY and CDR2 is SMNVEV in the germline V gene (reference sequence). This CDR3 has 17 amino acids. The CDR3 sequence: CASSLFLPGQGYQPQHF. DNA for the CDR3: TGTGCCAGCAGTTTATTTCTACCGGGACAGGGCTATCAGCCCCAGCATTTT.

The rearrangement uses TRBV18 and TRBJ2-1; 13 nucleotides agree with TRBD2. Germline lookup yields CDR1 KGHSH and CDR2 LQKENI. This CDR3 is 15 amino acids long. The J segment lost 5 bases and the V segment lost 3 bases, leaving 1 base of the junction unmatched. The CDR3 region is CASSPGTSGNNEQFF. The CDR3 DNA reads as TGTGCCAGCTCACCGGGGACTAGCGGGAACAATGAGCAGTTCTTC.